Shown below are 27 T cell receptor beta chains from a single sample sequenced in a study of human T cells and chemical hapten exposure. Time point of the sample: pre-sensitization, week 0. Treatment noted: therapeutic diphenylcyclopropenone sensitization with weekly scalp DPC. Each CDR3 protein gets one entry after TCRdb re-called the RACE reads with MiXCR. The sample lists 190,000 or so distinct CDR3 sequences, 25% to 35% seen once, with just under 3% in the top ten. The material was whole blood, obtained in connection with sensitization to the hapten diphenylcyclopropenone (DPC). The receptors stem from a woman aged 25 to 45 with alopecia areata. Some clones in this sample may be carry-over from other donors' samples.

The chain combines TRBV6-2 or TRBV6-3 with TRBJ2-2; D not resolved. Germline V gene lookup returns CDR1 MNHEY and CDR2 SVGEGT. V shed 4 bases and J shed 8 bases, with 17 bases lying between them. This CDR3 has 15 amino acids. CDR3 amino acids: CASSSHGRSGGELFF. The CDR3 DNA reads TGTGCCAGCAGTTCCCACGGACGAAGTGGGGGGGAGCTGTTTTTT.

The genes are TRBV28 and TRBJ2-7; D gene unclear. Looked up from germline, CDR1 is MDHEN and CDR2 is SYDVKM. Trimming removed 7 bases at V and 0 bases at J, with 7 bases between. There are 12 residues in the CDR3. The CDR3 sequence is CASKQSSYEQYF. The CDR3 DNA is TGTGCCAGCAAACAGAGCTCCTACGAGCAGTACTTC. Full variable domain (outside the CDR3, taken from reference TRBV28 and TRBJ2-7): DVKVTQSSRYLVKRTGEKVFLECVQDMDHENMFWYRQDPGLGLRLIYFSYDVKMKEKGDIPEGYSVSREKKERFSLILESASTNQTSMYLCASKQSSYEQYFGPGTRLTVT.

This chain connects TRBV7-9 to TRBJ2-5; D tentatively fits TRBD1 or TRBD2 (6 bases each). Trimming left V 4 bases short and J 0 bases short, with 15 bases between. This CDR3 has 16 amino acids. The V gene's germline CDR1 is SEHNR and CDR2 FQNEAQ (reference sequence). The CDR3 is CASSSLGGAYQETQYF. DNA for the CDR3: TGTGCCAGCAGCTCCCTGGGGGGCGCCTACCAAGAGACCCAGTACTTC.

CDR3 nucleotide sequence: TGTGCCAGCAGCCAAGGTAGCGGGAGGGCCAGGTACAATGAGCAGTTCTTC. It codes for CASSQGSGRARYNEQFF. The chain employs TRBV4-2 and TRBJ2-1; the match to TRBD2 covers 11 bases. Trimming at V came to 1 base and at J to 4 bases, leaving 6 bases not matched to a gene. Germline V CDR1 and CDR2: LGHNA, YNFKEQ. The CDR3 totals 17 residues.

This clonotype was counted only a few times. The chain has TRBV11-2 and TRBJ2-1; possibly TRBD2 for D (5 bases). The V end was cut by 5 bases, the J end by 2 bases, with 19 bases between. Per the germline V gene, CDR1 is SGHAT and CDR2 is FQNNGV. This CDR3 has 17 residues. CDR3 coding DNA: TGTGCCAGCAGCCCCGCGATGGATGGGAGACCCTACAATGAGCAGTTCTTC. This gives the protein CASSPAMDGRPYNEQFF. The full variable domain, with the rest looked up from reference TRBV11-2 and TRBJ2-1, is EAGVAQSPRYKIIEKRQSVAFWCNPISGHATLYWYQQILGQGPKLLIQFQNNGVVDDSQLPKDRFSAERLKGVDSTLKIQPAKLEDSAVYLCASSPAMDGRPYNEQFFGPGTRLTVL.

CDR3 protein: CASSPDLAGTNEKLFF. DNA for the CDR3: TGTGCCAGCAGCCCCGACTTAGCAGGAACTAATGAAAAACTGTTTTTT. V and J are TRBV7-9 and TRBJ1-4; D is uncertain. CDR1 is SEHNR, CDR2 FQNEAQ, per germline (reference sequence). Trimming stripped 5 bases from V and 1 base from J, with 14 bases between. The CDR3 spans 16 residues. The whole variable domain, filled in from reference TRBV7-9 and TRBJ1-4, reads DTGVSQNPRHKITKRGQNVTFRCDPISEHNRLYWYRQTLGQGPEFLTYFQNEAQLEKSRLLSDRFSAERPKGSFSTLEIQRTEQGDSAMYLCASSPDLAGTNEKLFFGSGTQLSVL.

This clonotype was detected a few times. The DNA for the CDR3 is TGCAGCGTTGGGACGGCCTACGAGCAGTACTTC. The encoded protein is CSVGTAYEQYF. V and J are TRBV29-1 and TRBJ2-7; D not certain. V shed 4 bases and J shed 2 bases, with 6 bases lying between them. The length of the CDR3 is 11 residues. CDR1 is SQVTM and CDR2 is ANQGSEA in the germline V gene.

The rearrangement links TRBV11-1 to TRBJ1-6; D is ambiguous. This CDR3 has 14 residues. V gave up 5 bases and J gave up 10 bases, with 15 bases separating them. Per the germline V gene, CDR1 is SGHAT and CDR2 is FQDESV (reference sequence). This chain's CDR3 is CASSHLGPASPLHF. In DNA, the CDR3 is TGTGCCAGCAGCCACCTCGGGCCCGCGTCACCCCTCCACTTT.

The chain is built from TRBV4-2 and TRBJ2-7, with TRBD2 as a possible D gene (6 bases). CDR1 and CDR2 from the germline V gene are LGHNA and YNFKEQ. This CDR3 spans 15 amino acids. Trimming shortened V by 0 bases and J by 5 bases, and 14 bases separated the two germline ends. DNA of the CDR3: TGTGCCAGCAGCCAAGATGGGGGGAGAGGGGACGAGCAGTACTTC. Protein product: CASSQDGGRGDEQYF.

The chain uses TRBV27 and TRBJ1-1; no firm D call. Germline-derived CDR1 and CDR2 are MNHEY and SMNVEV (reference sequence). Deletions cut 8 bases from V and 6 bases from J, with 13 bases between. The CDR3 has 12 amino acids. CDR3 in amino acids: CASHGPSSEAFF. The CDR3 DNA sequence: TGTGCCAGCCACGGACCGAGCTCTGAAGCTTTCTTT.

The CDR3 region has the DNA TGCGCCAGCAGCCAATCGGGACAGGGGGCTATGAACACTGAAGCTTTCTTT. Translating it yields CASSQSGQGAMNTEAFF. This chain joins TRBV4-1 and TRBJ1-1; 12 bases agree with TRBD1. Trimming at V came to 2 bases and at J to 0 bases, leaving 4 bases not matched to a gene. This CDR3 is built from 17 residues. The germline V gene has CDR1 MGHRA and CDR2 YSYEKL.

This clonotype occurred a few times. In nucleotides, the CDR3 is TGTGCCAGCAGTTTAAGCCGACCCTTGTCCGGGACAGGGGGGCGCACCTTC. Protein product: CASSLSRPLSGTGGRTF. This chain connects TRBV28 to TRBJ1-2; 11 nucleotides line up with TRBD1. Germline assignment: CDR1 MDHEN and CDR2 SYDVKM. The CDR3 extends over 17 amino acids. V trimming: 2 bases; J trimming: 13 bases; junction bases outside the gene matches: 18.

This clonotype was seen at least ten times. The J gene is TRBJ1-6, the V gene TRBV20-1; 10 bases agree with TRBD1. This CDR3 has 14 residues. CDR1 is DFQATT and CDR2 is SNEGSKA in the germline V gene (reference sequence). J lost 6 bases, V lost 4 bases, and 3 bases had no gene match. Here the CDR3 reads CSANRDRGNSPLHF. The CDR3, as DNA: TGCAGTGCTAACCGGGACAGGGGTAATTCACCCCTCCACTTT.

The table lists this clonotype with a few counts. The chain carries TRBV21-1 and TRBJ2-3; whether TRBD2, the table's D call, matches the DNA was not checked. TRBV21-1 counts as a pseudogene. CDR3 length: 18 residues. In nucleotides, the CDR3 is TGTGCCAGCAGCAAAGCCCCTAGCGGAACCAAAAGCACAGATACGCAGTATTTT. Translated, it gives CASSKAPSGTKSTDTQYF.

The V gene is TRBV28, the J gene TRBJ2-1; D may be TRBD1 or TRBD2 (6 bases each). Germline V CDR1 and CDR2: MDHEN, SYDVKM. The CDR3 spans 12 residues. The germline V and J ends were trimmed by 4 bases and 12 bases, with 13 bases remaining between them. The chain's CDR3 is CASSSRTGAQFF. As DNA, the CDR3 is TGTGCCAGCAGTTCACGTACGGGGGCGCAGTTCTTC.

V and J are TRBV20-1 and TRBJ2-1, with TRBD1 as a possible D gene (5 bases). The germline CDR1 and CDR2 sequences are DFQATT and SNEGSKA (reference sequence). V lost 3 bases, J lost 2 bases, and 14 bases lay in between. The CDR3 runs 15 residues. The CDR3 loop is CSARGLSLAYNEQFF. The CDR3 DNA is TGCAGTGCTAGGGGGCTTAGCCTCGCCTACAATGAGCAGTTCTTC.

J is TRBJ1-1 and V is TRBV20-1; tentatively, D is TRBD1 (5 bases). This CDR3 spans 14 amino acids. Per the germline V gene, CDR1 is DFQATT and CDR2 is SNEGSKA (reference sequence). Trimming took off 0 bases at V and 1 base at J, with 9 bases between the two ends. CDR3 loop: CSARDRQGNTEAFF. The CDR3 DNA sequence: TGCAGTGCTAGAGATAGGCAGGGGAACACTGAAGCTTTCTTT.

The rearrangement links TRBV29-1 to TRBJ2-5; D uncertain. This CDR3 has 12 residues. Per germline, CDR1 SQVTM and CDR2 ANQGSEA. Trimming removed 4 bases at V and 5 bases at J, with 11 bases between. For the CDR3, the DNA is TGCAGCGTTGTTAGGGTCGAGGAGACCCAGTACTTC. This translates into CSVVRVEETQYF.

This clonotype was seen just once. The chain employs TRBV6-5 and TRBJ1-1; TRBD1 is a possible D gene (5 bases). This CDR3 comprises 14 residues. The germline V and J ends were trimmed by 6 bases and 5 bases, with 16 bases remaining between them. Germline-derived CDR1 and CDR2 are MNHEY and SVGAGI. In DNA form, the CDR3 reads TGTGCCAGCAGCCCCAGACAGCGTAGAACTGAAGCTTTCTTT. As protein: CASSPRQRRTEAFF.

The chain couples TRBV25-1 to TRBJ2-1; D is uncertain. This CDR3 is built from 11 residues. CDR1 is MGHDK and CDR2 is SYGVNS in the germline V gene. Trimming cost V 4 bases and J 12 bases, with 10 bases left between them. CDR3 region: CASSGVGWQFF. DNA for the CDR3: TGTGCCAGCAGTGGAGTTGGTTGGCAGTTCTTC.

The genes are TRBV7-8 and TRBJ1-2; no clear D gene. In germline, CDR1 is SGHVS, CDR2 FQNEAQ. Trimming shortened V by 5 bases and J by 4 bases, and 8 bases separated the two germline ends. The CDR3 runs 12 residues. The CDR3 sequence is CASSETRYGYTF. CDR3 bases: TGTGCCAGCAGCGAGACCCGCTATGGCTACACCTTC.

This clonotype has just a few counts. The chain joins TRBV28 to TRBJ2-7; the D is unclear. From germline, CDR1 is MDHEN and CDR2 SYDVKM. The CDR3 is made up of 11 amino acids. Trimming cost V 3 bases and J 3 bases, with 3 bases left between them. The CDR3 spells CASSFIYEQYF. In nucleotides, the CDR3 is TGTGCCAGCAGTTTTATCTACGAGCAGTACTTC.

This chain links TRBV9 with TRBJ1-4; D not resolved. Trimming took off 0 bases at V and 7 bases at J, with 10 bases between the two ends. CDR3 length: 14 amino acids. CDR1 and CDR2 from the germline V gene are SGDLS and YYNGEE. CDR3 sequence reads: CASSVDGAVEKLFF. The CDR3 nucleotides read TGTGCCAGCAGCGTAGATGGAGCAGTTGAAAAACTGTTTTTT.

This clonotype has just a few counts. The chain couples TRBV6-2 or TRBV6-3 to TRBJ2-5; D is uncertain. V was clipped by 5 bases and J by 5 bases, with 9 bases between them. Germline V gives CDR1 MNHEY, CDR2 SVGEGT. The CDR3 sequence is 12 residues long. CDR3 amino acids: CASSNTKETQYF. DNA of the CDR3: TGTGCCAGCAGTAATACAAAGGAGACCCAGTACTTC.

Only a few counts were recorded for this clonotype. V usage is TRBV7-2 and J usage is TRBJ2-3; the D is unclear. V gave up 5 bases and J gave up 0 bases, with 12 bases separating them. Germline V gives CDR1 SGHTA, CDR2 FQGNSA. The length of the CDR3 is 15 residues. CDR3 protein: CASSRPFPSTDTQYF. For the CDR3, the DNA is TGTGCCAGCAGCCGACCCTTCCCGAGCACAGATACGCAGTATTTT.

Here the CDR3 reads CASSRLNRAYGANVLTF. In nucleotides, the CDR3 is TGTGCCAGCAGCCGTTTGAACAGGGCCTACGGGGCCAACGTCCTGACTTTC. The J gene is TRBJ2-6, the V gene TRBV11-2; the D gene is possibly TRBD1 (6 bases). The CDR3 has 17 amino acids. V was trimmed by 5 bases and J by 4 bases, leaving 18 bases between them. The germline V gene has CDR1 SGHAT and CDR2 FQNNGV.

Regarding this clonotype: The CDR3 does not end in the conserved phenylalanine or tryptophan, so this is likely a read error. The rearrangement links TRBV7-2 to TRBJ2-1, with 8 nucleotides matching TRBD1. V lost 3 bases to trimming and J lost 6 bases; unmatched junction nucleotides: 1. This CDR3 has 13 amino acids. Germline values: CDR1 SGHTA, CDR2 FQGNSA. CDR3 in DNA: TGTGCCAGCAGCTTTACAGGGGGCAATGAGCAGTTCTCC. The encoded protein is CASSFTGGNEQFS.